Following are 26 T cell receptor beta chains from one sample sequenced in a study of PD-L1 blockade in urothelial cancer. TCRdb keeps only in-frame clones here, not all; method: immunoSEQ multiplex PCR. Of 70,000 or so clones in the sample, 85% to 90% were seen once. This material consisted of PBMCs, taken around atezolizumab (anti-PD-L1) treatment. The receptors derive from a man aged 55 to 70 with urothelial cancer.

The chain combines TRBV5-1 with TRBJ1-4; TRBD1 might be the D (6 bases). The V gene lost 7 bases and the J gene lost 2 bases, with 18 bases spanning the gap. The germline CDR1 and CDR2 sequences are SGHRS and YFSETQ. There are 16 residues in the CDR3. The CDR3 DNA reads TGCGCCAGCCGCCCAGGGGCCCGTTGGACTAATGAAAAACTGTTTTTT. Its protein is CASRPGARWTNEKLFF.

The genes are TRBV6-1 and TRBJ2-7; 11 nucleotides align to TRBD1. In germline, CDR1 is MNHNS, CDR2 SASEGT. This CDR3 is built from 13 residues. V shed 0 bases and J 12 bases; nucleotides not matched to a gene: 4. CDR3 coding DNA: TGTGCCAGCAGTGAAGCGGACAGGGGGCCTATGTACTTC. It specifies CASSEADRGPMYF.

V gene TRBV7-2 combines with J gene TRBJ2-7; possibly TRBD1 for D (6 bases). V gave up 1 base and J gave up 5 bases, with 9 bases separating them. Germline assignment: CDR1 SGHTA and CDR2 FQGNSA. The CDR3 runs to 13 residues. CDR3 sequence reads: CASSLVTGNEQYF. CDR3 DNA sequence: TGTGCCAGCAGCTTAGTCACAGGGAACGAGCAGTACTTC.

The V gene is TRBV15, the J gene TRBJ1-1; a possible D gene is TRBD1 (5 bases). Per germline, CDR1 LNHNV and CDR2 YYDKDF (reference sequence). Trimming stripped 0 bases from V and 4 bases from J, with 18 bases between. The CDR3 has 17 amino acids. The CDR3 bases are TGTGCCACCAGCAGAGATGGAGTGGGGGGGAAAGGCACTGAAGCTTTCTTT. The encoded protein is CATSRDGVGGKGTEAFF.

The CDR3 DNA reads as TGCGCCAGCAGTCAGCCGGAGGACTCCGGACAGGCTACCTACAATGAGCAGTTCTTC. Its protein is CASSQPEDSGQATYNEQFF. This chain uses TRBV23-1 with TRBJ2-1; TRBD1 matches at 7 bases. TRBV23-1 is labeled an ORF, and its function is uncertain. Trimming removed 3 bases from V and 2 bases from J; junction bases left unmatched: 16. The CDR3 covers 19 residues.

V and J are TRBV30 and TRBJ1-2; D call uncertain. V lost 4 bases and J lost 5, with 14 bases in between. The CDR3 extends over 13 amino acids. Germline CDR1 and CDR2: GTSNPN and SVGIG (reference sequence). In DNA form, the CDR3 reads TGTGCCTGGATCAAGTCGGGTTTTTATGGCTACACCTTC. It yields the protein CAWIKSGFYGYTF.

V gene TRBV6-6 combines with J gene TRBJ1-3, with D uncertain. The CDR3 has 12 residues. V was shortened by 8 bases and J by 8 bases, with 13 bases between the two germline ends. CDR1 is MNHNY, CDR2 SVGAGI, per germline (reference sequence). The CDR3 DNA is TGTGCCAGCGTCGGAACGGGAGACACCATATATTTT. Amino acids: CASVGTGDTIYF.

The V gene is TRBV9, the J gene TRBJ2-2; no reliable D call. Trimming left V 6 bases short and J 4 bases short, with 13 bases between. The length of the CDR3 is 14 residues. Germline CDR1 is SGDLS and CDR2 is YYNGEE. DNA of the CDR3: TGTGCCAGCACCGCTAGGTCAAGCACCGGGGAGCTGTTTTTT. This sequence encodes CASTARSSTGELFF.

The chain combines TRBV6-1 with TRBJ2-1, with TRBD1 as a possible D gene (6 bases). V was shortened by 4 bases and J by 2 bases, with 12 bases between the two germline ends. Germline CDR1 and CDR2: MNHNS and SASEGT. The CDR3 has 15 amino acids. Written as DNA, the CDR3 is TGTGCCAGCAGTGGGACAGCCGGACCCTACAATGAGCAGTTCTTC. It is translated as CASSGTAGPYNEQFF.

V is TRBV11-2 and J is TRBJ1-4, with TRBD1 as a possible D gene (5 bases). The CDR3 runs 15 residues. Trimming pared 1 base from V and 7 bases from J, leaving 13 bases between. The V gene's germline CDR1 is SGHAT and CDR2 FQNNGV. CDR3 amino acids: CASSLGGQGGEKLFF. CDR3 coding DNA: TGTGCCAGCAGCTTAGGTGGGCAGGGTGGTGAAAAACTGTTTTTT. The complete variable domain, with remaining parts taken from reference TRBV11-2 and TRBJ1-4, reads EAGVAQSPRYKIIEKRQSVAFWCNPISGHATLYWYQQILGQGPKLLIQFQNNGVVDDSQLPKDRFSAERLKGVDSTLKIQPAKLEDSAVYLCASSLGGQGGEKLFFGSGTQLSVL.

The rearrangement joins TRBV29-1 to TRBJ1-2; tentatively, D is TRBD1 (6 bases). This CDR3 spans 15 amino acids. V lost 5 bases and J 3 bases, leaving 19 bases between the germline ends. From germline, CDR1 is SQVTM and CDR2 ANQGSEA. CDR3 coding DNA: TGCAGCGTTTCGACAGGCGATACCATTTACTATGGCTACACCTTC. Translation gives CSVSTGDTIYYGYTF.

The chain couples TRBV5-6 to TRBJ2-4; D possibly corresponds to TRBD1 (6 bases). Germline loops: CDR1 SGHDT, CDR2 YYEEEE. The ends were cut back, 0 bases at V and 0 bases at J, with 13 bases in the middle. This CDR3 is 17 amino acids long. For the CDR3, the DNA is TGTGCCAGCAGCTTGGTAGGGACACAAGGAGCCAAAAACATTCAGTACTTC. This gives the protein CASSLVGTQGAKNIQYF. Full variable domain (rest looked up from reference TRBV5-6 and TRBJ2-4): DAGVTQSPTHLIKTRGQQVTLRCSPKSGHDTVSWYQQALGQGPQFIFQYYEEEERQRGNFPDRFSGHQFPNYSSELNVNALLLGDSALYLCASSLVGTQGAKNIQYFGAGTRLSVL.

The chain combines TRBV5-1 with TRBJ1-4; 7 nucleotides line up with TRBD1. J was trimmed by 0 bases and V by 5 bases; bases with no gene match: 7. This CDR3 contains 16 residues. CDR1 is SGHRS, CDR2 YFSETQ, per germline. The CDR3 nucleotides are TGCGCCAGCAGTAAGGGGGACAGCACAACTAATGAAAAACTGTTTTTT. This encodes CASSKGDSTTNEKLFF.

The rearrangement uses TRBV19 and TRBJ1-2; no firm D call. Trimming took off 3 bases at V and 6 bases at J, with 11 bases between the two ends. From germline, CDR1 is LNHDA and CDR2 SQIVND (reference sequence). The CDR3 extends over 13 amino acids. CDR3 nucleotide sequence: TGTGCCAGTAGTATGACAAGAATAGATGGCTACACCTTC. This encodes CASSMTRIDGYTF.

The table lists this clone with a count of one. This chain links TRBV5-4 with TRBJ2-7; 10 bases fit TRBD1. V shed 4 bases, J shed 6 bases, and the junction held 7 bases outside the gene matches. Germline V gives CDR1 SGHNT, CDR2 YYREEE (reference sequence). CDR3 length equals 14 residues. The CDR3 spells CASSTRQGAGEQYF. The CDR3 DNA follows: TGTGCCAGCAGCACCAGACAGGGGGCTGGCGAGCAGTACTTC. The whole variable domain, remainder taken from reference TRBV5-4 and TRBJ2-7, is ETGVTQSPTHLIKTRGQQVTLRCSSQSGHNTVSWYQQALGQGPQFIFQYYREEENGRGNFPPRFSGLQFPNYSSELNVNALELDDSALYLCASSTRQGAGEQYFGPGTRLTVT.

V and J are TRBV7-9 and TRBJ1-1; 7 positions match TRBD1. V dropped 5 bases and J dropped 6; count of bases not matched to a gene: 12. Germline CDR1 reads SEHNR; CDR2 reads FQNEAQ (reference sequence). The CDR3 sequence is 15 residues long. The CDR3 sequence is CASSPPGQVFPEAFF. CDR3 coding DNA: TGTGCCAGCAGCCCACCTGGACAGGTATTCCCTGAAGCTTTCTTT.

This chain connects TRBV7-9 to TRBJ2-7, with a weak D call TRBD1 (5 bases). CDR3 size: 15 residues. Trimming removed 4 bases at V and 9 bases at J, with 22 bases between. Germline assignment: CDR1 SEHNR and CDR2 FQNEAQ (reference sequence). CDR3: CASSSLKGESYRQYF. For the CDR3, the DNA is TGTGCCAGCAGCTCATTGAAAGGGGAAAGTTATCGGCAGTACTTC.

This rearrangement joins TRBV10-3 to TRBJ1-5, with 8 positions matching TRBD1. Germline trimming cut 7 bases from V and 0 bases from J; bases unmatched to any gene: 5. This CDR3 is built from 15 residues. Germline V gene data show CDR1 as ENHRY and CDR2 as SYGVKD. In DNA form, the CDR3 reads TGTGCCATCAAAGGACAGGGTGGTAGCAATCAGCCCCAGCATTTT. It yields the protein CAIKGQGGSNQPQHF.

The chain uses TRBV20-1 and TRBJ1-4, with D hard to call. The V end lost 0 bases, the J end lost 14 bases, and 10 bases lay between the germline ends. This CDR3 region has 11 residues. CDR1 and CDR2 (germline): DFQATT, SNEGSKA (reference sequence). CDR3 in amino acids: CSARDGGWLFF. The CDR3 DNA sequence: TGCAGTGCTAGAGATGGAGGGTGGCTGTTTTTT.

This clone was picked up one time. The genes are TRBV10-1 and TRBJ2-7; D is possibly TRBD2 (6 bases). This CDR3 has 13 residues. V was clipped by 5 bases and J by 3 bases, with 11 bases between them. The germline gives CDR1 WNHNN, CDR2 SYGVQD (reference sequence). The CDR3 here is CASSSAGSYEQYF. Here the CDR3 DNA reads TGCGCCAGCAGTAGTGCGGGGAGCTACGAGCAGTACTTC.

V is TRBV19 and J is TRBJ1-4, with 8 bases aligning to TRBD1. The CDR3 covers 15 residues. Germline V gene lookup returns CDR1 LNHDA and CDR2 SQIVND (reference sequence). V gave up 5 bases and J gave up 5 bases; unmatched junction bases: 7. This CDR3 is CASSGGQEFNEKLFF. The CDR3, as DNA: TGTGCCAGTAGTGGGGGACAGGAGTTCAATGAAAAACTGTTTTTT.

The chain couples TRBV20-1 to TRBJ2-1, with D unresolved. CDR1 and CDR2 from the germline V gene are DFQATT and SNEGSKA (reference sequence). This CDR3 is 10 amino acids long. With 5 bases removed from V and 4 bases from J, the gap between germline ends came to 3 bases. The CDR3 region has the DNA TGCAGTGCTCCTTACAATGAGCAGTTCTTC. It yields the protein CSAPYNEQFF.

This clone has a handful of counts. The V call is TRBV4-1, the J call TRBJ1-6; D perhaps matches TRBD1 (6 bases). Trimming left V 0 bases short and J 10 bases short, with 13 bases between. The CDR3 is made up of 15 amino acids. Germline loops: CDR1 MGHRA, CDR2 YSYEKL. The CDR3 is CASSQDRGRRSPLHF. The CDR3 DNA follows: TGCGCCAGCAGCCAAGACAGGGGTAGGCGGTCACCCCTCCACTTT.

The genes are TRBV28 and TRBJ2-3; 7 bases map to TRBD2. The CDR3 spans 14 residues. Germline V gene data show CDR1 as MDHEN and CDR2 as SYDVKM. V was pared by 5 bases and J by 4 bases, with 6 bases of the junction left unmatched. Written as DNA, the CDR3 is TGTGCCAGCAGTCCGGGAGGCAGTGCAGATACGCAGTATTTT. Protein product: CASSPGGSADTQYF.

The V gene is TRBV13, the J gene TRBJ1-2, with 9 bases fitting TRBD1. CDR1 is PRHDT, CDR2 FYEKMQ, per germline (reference sequence). CDR3 size: 15 residues. The V and J ends lost 0 bases and 8 bases, in that order; junction bases with no gene match: 7. The CDR3 DNA reads as TGTGCCAGCAGCTTAGGGGACAGGGGTTTGAAAGGCTACACCTTC. This sequence encodes CASSLGDRGLKGYTF.

This sequence joins TRBV28 and TRBJ2-7; 8 bases match TRBD2. From germline, CDR1 is MDHEN and CDR2 SYDVKM. The CDR3 runs 15 residues. Trimming at V came to 6 bases and at J to 3 bases, leaving 10 bases not matched to a gene. CDR3 in DNA: TGTGCCAGCAGGTCCCCGGGAGGGAGGGTCTACGAGCAGTACTTC. It yields the protein CASRSPGGRVYEQYF. Full variable domain (remainder filled in from reference TRBV28 and TRBJ2-7): DVKVTQSSRYLVKRTGEKVFLECVQDMDHENMFWYRQDPGLGLRLIYFSYDVKMKEKGDIPEGYSVSREKKERFSLILESASTNQTSMYLCASRSPGGRVYEQYFGPGTRLTVT.